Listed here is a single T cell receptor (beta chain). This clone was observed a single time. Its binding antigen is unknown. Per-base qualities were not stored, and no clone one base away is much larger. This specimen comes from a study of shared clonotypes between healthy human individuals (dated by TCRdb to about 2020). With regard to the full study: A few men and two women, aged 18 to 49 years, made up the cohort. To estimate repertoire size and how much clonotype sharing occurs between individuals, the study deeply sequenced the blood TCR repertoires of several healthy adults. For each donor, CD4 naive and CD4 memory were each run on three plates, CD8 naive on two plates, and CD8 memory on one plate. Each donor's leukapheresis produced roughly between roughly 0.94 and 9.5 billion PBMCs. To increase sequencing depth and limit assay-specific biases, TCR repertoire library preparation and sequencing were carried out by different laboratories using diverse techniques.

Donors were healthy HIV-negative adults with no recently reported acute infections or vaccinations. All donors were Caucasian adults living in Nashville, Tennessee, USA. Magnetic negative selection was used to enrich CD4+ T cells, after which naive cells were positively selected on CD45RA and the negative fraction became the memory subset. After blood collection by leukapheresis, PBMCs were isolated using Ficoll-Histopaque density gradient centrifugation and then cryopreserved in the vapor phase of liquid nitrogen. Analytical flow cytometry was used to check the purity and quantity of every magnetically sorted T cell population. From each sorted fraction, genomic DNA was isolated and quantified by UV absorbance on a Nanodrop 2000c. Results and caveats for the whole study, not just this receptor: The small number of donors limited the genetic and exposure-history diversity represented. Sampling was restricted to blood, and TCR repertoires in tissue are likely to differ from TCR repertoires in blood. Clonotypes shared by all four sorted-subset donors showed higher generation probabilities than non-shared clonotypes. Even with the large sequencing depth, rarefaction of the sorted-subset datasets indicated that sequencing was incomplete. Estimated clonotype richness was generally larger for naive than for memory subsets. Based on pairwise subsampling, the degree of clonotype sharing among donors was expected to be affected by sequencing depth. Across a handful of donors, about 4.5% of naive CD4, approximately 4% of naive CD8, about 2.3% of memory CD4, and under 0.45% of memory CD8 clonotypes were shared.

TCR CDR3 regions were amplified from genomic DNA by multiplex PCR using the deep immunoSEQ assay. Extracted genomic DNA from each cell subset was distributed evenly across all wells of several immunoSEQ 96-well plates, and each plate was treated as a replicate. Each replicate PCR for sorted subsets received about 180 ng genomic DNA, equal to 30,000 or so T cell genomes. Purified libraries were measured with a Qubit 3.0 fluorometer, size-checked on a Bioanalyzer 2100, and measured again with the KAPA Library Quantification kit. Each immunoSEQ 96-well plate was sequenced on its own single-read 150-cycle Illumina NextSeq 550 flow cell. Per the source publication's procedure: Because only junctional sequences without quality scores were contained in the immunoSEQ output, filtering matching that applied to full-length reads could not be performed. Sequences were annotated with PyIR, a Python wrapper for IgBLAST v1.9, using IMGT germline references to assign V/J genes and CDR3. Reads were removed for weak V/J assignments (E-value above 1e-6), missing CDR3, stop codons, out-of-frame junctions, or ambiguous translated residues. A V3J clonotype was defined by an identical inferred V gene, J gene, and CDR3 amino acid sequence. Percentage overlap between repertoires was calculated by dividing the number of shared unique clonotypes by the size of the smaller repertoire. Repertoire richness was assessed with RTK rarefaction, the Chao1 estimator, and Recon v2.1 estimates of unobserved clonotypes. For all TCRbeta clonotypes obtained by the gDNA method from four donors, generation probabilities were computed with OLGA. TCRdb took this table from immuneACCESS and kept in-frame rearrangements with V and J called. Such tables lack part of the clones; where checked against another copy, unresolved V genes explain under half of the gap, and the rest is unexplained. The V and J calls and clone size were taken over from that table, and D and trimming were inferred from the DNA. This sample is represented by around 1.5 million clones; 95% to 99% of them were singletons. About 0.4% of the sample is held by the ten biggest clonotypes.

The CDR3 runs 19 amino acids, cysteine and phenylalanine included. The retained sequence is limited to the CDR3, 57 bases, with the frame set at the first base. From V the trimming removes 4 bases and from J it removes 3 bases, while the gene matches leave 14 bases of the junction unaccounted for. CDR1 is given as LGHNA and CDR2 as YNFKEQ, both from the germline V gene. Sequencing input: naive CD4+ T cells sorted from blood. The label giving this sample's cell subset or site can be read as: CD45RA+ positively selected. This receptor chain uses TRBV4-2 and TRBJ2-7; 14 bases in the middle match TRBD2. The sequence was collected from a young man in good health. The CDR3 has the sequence CASSLGTAGGLAGDYEQYF. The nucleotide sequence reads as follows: TGTGCCAGCAGCCTAGGAACGGCTGGGGGACTAGCGGGAGACTACGAGCAGTACTTC.